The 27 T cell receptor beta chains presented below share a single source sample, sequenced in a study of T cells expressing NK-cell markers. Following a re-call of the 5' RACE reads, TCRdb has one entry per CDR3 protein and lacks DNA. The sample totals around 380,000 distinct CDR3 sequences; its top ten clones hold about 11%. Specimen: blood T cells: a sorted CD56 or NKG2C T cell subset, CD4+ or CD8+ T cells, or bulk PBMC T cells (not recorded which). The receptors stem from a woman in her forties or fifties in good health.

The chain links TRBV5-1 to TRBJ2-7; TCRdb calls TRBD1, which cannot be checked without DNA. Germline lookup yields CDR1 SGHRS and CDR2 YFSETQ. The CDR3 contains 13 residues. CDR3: CASRRDSQYEQYF.

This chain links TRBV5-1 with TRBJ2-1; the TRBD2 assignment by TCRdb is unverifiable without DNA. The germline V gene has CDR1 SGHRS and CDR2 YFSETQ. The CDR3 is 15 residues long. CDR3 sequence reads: CASSRGTSVGNEQFF.

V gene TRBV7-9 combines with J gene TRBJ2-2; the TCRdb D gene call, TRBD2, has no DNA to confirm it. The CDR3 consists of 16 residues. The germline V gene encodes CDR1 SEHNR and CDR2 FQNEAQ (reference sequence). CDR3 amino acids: CASSLEGLANTGELFF. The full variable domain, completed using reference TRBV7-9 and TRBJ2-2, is DTGVSQNPRHKITKRGQNVTFRCDPISEHNRLYWYRQTLGQGPEFLTYFQNEAQLEKSRLLSDRFSAERPKGSFSTLEIQRTEQGDSAMYLCASSLEGLANTGELFFGEGSRLTVL.

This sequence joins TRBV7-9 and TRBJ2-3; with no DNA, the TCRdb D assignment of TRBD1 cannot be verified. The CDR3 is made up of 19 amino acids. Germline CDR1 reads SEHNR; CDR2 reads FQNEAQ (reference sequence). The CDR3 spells CASSTRDRGSWVGTDTQYF.

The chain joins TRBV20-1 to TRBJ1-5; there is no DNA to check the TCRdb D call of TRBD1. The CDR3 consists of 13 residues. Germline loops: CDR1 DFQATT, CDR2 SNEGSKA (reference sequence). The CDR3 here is CSLRHGTQQPQHF.

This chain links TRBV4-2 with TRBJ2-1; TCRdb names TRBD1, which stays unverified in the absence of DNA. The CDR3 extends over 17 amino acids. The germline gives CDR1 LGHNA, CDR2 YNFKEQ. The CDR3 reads CASSQALLTGQLNEQFF.

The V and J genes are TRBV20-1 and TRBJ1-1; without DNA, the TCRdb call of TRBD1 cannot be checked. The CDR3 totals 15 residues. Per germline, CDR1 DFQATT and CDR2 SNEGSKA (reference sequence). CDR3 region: CSASRDGGLNTEAFF.

The CDR3 reads CASSASRDRGRNEKLFF. This sequence joins TRBV5-1 and TRBJ1-4; TCRdb calls TRBD1, which cannot be checked without DNA. The CDR3 loop spans 17 amino acids. CDR1 is SGHRS, CDR2 YFSETQ, per germline.

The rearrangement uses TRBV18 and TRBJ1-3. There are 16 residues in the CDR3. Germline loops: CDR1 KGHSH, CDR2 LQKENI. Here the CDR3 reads CASSPKGQSSGNTIYF.

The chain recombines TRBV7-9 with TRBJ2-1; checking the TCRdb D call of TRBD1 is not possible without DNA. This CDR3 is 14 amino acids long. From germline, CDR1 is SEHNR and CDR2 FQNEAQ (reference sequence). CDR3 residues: CASSWGDADNEQFF.

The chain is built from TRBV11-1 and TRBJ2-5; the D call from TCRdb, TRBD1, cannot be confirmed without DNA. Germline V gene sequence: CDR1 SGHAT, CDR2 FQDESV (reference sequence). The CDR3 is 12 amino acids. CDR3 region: CASSGHLGTQYF.

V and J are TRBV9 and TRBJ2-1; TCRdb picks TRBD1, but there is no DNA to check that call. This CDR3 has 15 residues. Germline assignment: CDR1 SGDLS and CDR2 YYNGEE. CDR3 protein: CASTPYSGGDNEQFF.

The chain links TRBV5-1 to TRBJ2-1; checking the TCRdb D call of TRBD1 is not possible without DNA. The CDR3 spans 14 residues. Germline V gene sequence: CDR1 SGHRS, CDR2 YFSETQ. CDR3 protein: CASRWYGGRGEQFF. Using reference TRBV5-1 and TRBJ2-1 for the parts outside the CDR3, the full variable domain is KAGVTQTPRYLIKTRGQQVTLSCSPISGHRSVSWYQQTPGQGLQFLFEYFSETQRNKGNFPGRFSGRQFSNSRSEMNVSTLELGDSALYLCASRWYGGRGEQFFGPGTRLTVL.

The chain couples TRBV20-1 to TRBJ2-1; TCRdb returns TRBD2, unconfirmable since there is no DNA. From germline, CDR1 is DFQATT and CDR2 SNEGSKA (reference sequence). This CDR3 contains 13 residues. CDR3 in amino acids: CSARGGTYNEQFF.

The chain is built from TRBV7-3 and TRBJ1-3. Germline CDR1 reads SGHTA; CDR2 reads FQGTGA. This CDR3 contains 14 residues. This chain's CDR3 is CASSPDGSGNTIYF.

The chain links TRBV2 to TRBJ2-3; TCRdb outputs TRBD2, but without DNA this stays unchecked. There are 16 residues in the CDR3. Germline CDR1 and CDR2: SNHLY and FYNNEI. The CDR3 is CASHHRASGTGDTQYF.

The CDR3 protein is CASSLDRVEAFF. J is TRBJ1-1 and V is TRBV7-9; TCRdb lists TRBD1, though no DNA is available to test this call. The germline V gene encodes CDR1 SEHNR and CDR2 FQNEAQ (reference sequence). This CDR3 is built from 12 residues.

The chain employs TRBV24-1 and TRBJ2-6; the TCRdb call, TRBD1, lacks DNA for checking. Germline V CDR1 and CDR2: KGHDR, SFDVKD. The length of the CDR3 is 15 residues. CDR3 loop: CATMAGGTGANVLTF.

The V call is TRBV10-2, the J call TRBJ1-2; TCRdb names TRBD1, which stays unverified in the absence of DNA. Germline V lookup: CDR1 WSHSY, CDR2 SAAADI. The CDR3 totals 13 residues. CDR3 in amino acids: CASAQTEPDGYTF.

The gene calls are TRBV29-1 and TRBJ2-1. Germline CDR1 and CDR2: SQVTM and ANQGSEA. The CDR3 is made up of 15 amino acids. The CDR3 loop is CSVGMTASSYNEQFF.

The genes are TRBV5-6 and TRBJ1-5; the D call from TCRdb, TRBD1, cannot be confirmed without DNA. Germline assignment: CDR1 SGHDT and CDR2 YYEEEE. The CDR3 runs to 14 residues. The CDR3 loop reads CASSLAQTGAPQHF.

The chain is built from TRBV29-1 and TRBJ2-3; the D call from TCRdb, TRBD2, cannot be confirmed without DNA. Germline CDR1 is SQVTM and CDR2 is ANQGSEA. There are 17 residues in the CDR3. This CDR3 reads CSVVGDLAGGTTDTQYF.

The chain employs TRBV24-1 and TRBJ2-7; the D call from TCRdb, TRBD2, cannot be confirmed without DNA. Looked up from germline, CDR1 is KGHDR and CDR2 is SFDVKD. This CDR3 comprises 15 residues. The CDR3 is CATSDTTSGSYEQYF.

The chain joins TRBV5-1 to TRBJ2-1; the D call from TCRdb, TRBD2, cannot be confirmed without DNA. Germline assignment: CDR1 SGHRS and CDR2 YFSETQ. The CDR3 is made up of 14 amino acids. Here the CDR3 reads CASSFSGRPFEQFF.

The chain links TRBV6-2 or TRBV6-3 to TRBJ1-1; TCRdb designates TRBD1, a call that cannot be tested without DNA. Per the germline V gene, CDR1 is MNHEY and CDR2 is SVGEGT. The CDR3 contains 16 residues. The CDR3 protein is CASRPVIQGMNTEAFF.

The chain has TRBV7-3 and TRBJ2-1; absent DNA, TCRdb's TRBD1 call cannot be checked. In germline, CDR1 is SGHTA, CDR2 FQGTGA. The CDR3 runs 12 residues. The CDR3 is CASRLQGDEQFF.

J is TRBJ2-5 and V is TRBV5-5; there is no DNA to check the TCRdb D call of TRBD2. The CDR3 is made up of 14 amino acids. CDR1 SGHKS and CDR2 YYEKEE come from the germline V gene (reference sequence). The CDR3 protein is CASSPSPGWRTQYF.